The 14 T cell receptor beta chains given below trace back to one sample, sequenced in a study of shared clonotypes between healthy human individuals. Naive CD8 populations comprised CD45RO-negative cells positively selected for CCR7, excluding terminally differentiated effector memory CD45RA+ cells. Sequencing used immunoSEQ multiplex PCR; TCRdb keeps in-frame clones, though not all of them. The sample shows some 2,100,000 clones, approximately 94% of them seen only once. Sequenced material: naive CD8+ T cells from PBMCs. These receptors were obtained from a man younger than 30 in good health. Some clones in this sample may be carry-over from other donors' samples.

The chain links TRBV19 to TRBJ1-2; D is unclear. This CDR3 is 11 amino acids long. CDR1 is LNHDA and CDR2 is SQIVND in the germline V gene (reference sequence). Deletions cut 8 bases from V and 3 bases from J, with 7 bases between. The CDR3 is CASLHHYGYTF. DNA of the CDR3: TGTGCCAGTCTCCATCACTATGGCTACACCTTC.

The chain carries TRBV4-1 and TRBJ2-5, with D perhaps matching TRBD1 or TRBD2 (5 bases each). The CDR3 is 15 residues long. CDR1 is MGHRA and CDR2 is YSYEKL in the germline V gene. Deletions cut 3 bases from V and 4 bases from J, with 15 bases between. The CDR3 DNA sequence: TGCGCCAGCAGCCAGGGGGTCGGGACGGCAGAGACCCAGTACTTC. This encodes CASSQGVGTAETQYF.

The rearrangement links TRBV28 to TRBJ1-5, with D perhaps matching TRBD1 (5 bases). Germline loops: CDR1 MDHEN, CDR2 SYDVKM. The CDR3 contains 13 residues. The ends were cut back, 4 bases at V and 7 bases at J, with 11 bases in the middle. CDR3: CASSSGQTQPQHF. For the CDR3, the DNA is TGTGCCAGCAGTTCGGGGCAGACCCAGCCCCAGCATTTT.

The chain is built from TRBV23-1 and TRBJ1-2; D call uncertain. TRBV23-1 is an open reading frame, and its role is uncertain. The CDR3 spans 16 residues. V was cut by 6 bases and J by 4 bases, with 21 bases left in between. CDR3 DNA sequence: TGCGCCAGCAGACCTCGGAGGGTCCCCCACATCTATGGCTACACCTTC. Translation gives CASRPRRVPHIYGYTF.

The chain joins TRBV5-6 to TRBJ2-7, with TRBD2 matching 9 bases. Germline V gene lookup returns CDR1 SGHDT and CDR2 YYEEEE. The CDR3 totals 16 residues. J gave up 5 bases and V 0 bases, and 9 bases lay outside the gene matches. CDR3 nucleotide sequence: TGTGCCAGCAGCTTGGGTGTGCGGGAGGGCCTCAACGAGCAGTACTTC. Amino acid sequence: CASSLGVREGLNEQYF. Looking up the rest from reference TRBV5-6 and TRBJ2-7 gives the full variable domain: DAGVTQSPTHLIKTRGQQVTLRCSPKSGHDTVSWYQQALGQGPQFIFQYYEEEERQRGNFPDRFSGHQFPNYSSELNVNALLLGDSALYLCASSLGVREGLNEQYFGPGTRLTVT.

This CDR3 reads CASSENEQFF. The DNA of the CDR3 is TGTGCCAGCAGCGAGAATGAGCAGTTCTTC. The genes are TRBV6-1 and TRBJ2-1; D is uncertain. The V gene lost 6 bases and the J gene lost 7 bases, with 4 bases spanning the gap. CDR1 MNHNS and CDR2 SASEGT come from the germline V gene. The CDR3 is 10 amino acids.

CDR3 coding DNA: TGTGCCAGCAGCTTGGCCAAGCTACAGTCTCTTTACTATGGCTACACCTTC. Protein: CASSLAKLQSLYYGYTF. The V call is TRBV5-6, the J call TRBJ1-2; D is undetermined. Looked up from germline, CDR1 is SGHDT and CDR2 is YYEEEE. This CDR3 region has 17 residues. Deletions cut 0 bases from V and 3 bases from J, with 18 bases between.

J is TRBJ2-4 and V is TRBV9; D not certain. V gave up 4 bases and J gave up 2 bases, with 13 bases separating them. Per the germline V gene, CDR1 is SGDLS and CDR2 is YYNGEE. CDR3 length: 15 amino acids. CDR3 loop: CASSPPAGPKNIQYF. The CDR3 DNA follows: TGTGCCAGCAGCCCCCCCGCAGGCCCCAAAAACATTCAGTACTTC.

This sequence joins TRBV7-9 and TRBJ2-5; D gene ambiguous. Trimming removed 3 bases from V and 3 bases from J, with 14 bases in between. The CDR3 is 15 amino acids. Germline CDR1 reads SEHNR; CDR2 reads FQNEAQ (reference sequence). CDR3: CASSFPRSSKETQYF. In DNA, the CDR3 is TGTGCCAGCAGCTTCCCTCGCTCCAGTAAAGAGACCCAGTACTTC.

This chain joins TRBV5-1 and TRBJ2-7; D not resolved. The CDR3 extends over 14 amino acids. V was shortened by 0 bases and J by 2 bases, with 9 bases between the two germline ends. In germline, CDR1 is SGHRS, CDR2 YFSETQ. The CDR3 here is CASSLDGVTYEQYF. DNA for the CDR3: TGCGCCAGCAGCTTGGACGGCGTAACCTACGAGCAGTACTTC.

The chain links TRBV11-2 to TRBJ2-5; the D call may be TRBD1 or TRBD2 (6 bases each). Germline CDR1 and CDR2: SGHAT and FQNNGV. The CDR3 covers 15 residues. V gave up 3 bases and J gave up 5 bases, with 16 bases separating them. CDR3 amino acids: CASSFMFGGPETQYF. Here the CDR3 DNA reads TGTGCCAGCAGCTTCATGTTCGGGGGCCCGGAGACCCAGTACTTC.

The chain recombines TRBV27 with TRBJ2-1, with D unresolved. This CDR3 has 12 residues. From germline, CDR1 is MNHEY and CDR2 SMNVEV (reference sequence). V dropped 8 bases and J dropped 7 bases, with 12 bases sitting between them. CDR3 DNA sequence: TGTGCCAGCCTGGGCGGCATGAATGAGCAGTTCTTC. This codes for CASLGGMNEQFF.

V is TRBV2 and J is TRBJ2-2; D may be TRBD2 (5 bases). Germline loops: CDR1 SNHLY, CDR2 FYNNEI. Trimming left V 7 bases short and J 7 bases short, with 10 bases between. The CDR3 contains 12 residues. The CDR3 DNA is TGTGCCAGCATCGATGGAGGCGGGGAGCTGTTTTTT. It codes for CASIDGGGELFF.

A single count supports this clone. V usage is TRBV11-2 and J usage is TRBJ2-5; 12 nucleotides match TRBD1. Germline loops: CDR1 SGHAT, CDR2 FQNNGV. This CDR3 spans 16 amino acids. Germline trimming cut 5 bases from V and 5 bases from J; bases unmatched to any gene: 9. CDR3 in DNA: TGTGCCAGCAGCAGCGGGACAGGGGGCTTTTTGGAGACCCAGTACTTC. Translated: CASSSGTGGFLETQYF.